A single sample gave rise to the 31 T cell receptor beta chains below, sequenced in a study of a mutant IDH1 vaccine in newly diagnosed glioma. As to time point: week 47, end of study. Vaccination comprised doses that each held 300 ug of mutant IDH1 20-mer peptide, plus topical imiquimod. These receptors have no known antigen. Assay: immunoSEQ multiplex PCR; the TCRdb copy retains only in-frame clones and omits some. The sample has tens of thousands of clones, roughly 80% seen once. Sequenced here: PBMCs, sampled from a glioma patient whose treatment included an IDH1 peptide vaccine. The receptors come from a man aged 50 or older with glioma.

This chain links TRBV30 with TRBJ1-3; D is unclear. The germline V gene has CDR1 GTSNPN and CDR2 SVGIG (reference sequence). The CDR3 extends over 14 amino acids. With 4 bases removed from V and 3 bases from J, the gap between germline ends came to 13 bases. CDR3 residues: CAWNRMGNGNTIYF. The CDR3 DNA sequence: TGTGCCTGGAATCGAATGGGGAATGGAAACACCATATATTTT.

The chain joins TRBV10-2 to TRBJ1-4; D perhaps matches TRBD1 (5 bases). V was trimmed by 3 bases and J by 8 bases, leaving 13 bases between them. CDR1 is WSHSY and CDR2 is SAAADI in the germline V gene. The CDR3 covers 14 residues. The CDR3 nucleotides are TGCGCCAGCAGTGAACAGGCATCGGGGGAAAAACTGTTTTTT. Encoded protein: CASSEQASGEKLFF.

The chain is built from TRBV5-1 and TRBJ2-1; 12 nucleotides agree with TRBD1. V lost 2 bases and J lost 10; bases outside the gene matches: 7. Germline assignment: CDR1 SGHRS and CDR2 YFSETQ. The CDR3 runs 15 residues. The CDR3 DNA reads TGCGCCAGCAGCTTTACCGGGACAGGGGGCGGCGAGCAGTTCTTC. Encoded protein: CASSFTGTGGGEQFF.

The chain recombines TRBV6-1 with TRBJ2-3; 7 nucleotides agree with TRBD1. Germline loops: CDR1 MNHNS, CDR2 SASEGT. The CDR3 contains 15 residues. J lost 2 bases, V lost 9 bases, and 11 bases had no gene match. CDR3 coding DNA: TGTGCCAGACCACTAAGGGGGCTTTTCACAGATACGCAGTATTTT. Translation: CARPLRGLFTDTQYF.

This chain connects TRBV14 to TRBJ1-3; TRBD1 is a possible D gene (6 bases). V was shortened by 4 bases and J by 4 bases, with 20 bases between the two germline ends. Germline CDR1 is SGHDN and CDR2 is FVKESK. The CDR3 is 17 amino acids. DNA for the CDR3: TGTGCCAGCAGCCCCCTAGGGGGGGGCGCGGGAGGAAACACCATATATTTT. It encodes CASSPLGGGAGGNTIYF.

On this clone itself: A junction boundary mismatches the germline segment, possibly from a read error. This chain uses TRBV5-4 with TRBJ1-2; D possibly corresponds to TRBD1 (5 bases). From germline, CDR1 is SGHNT and CDR2 YYREEE (reference sequence). This CDR3 region has 14 residues. Written as DNA, the CDR3 is TGTGCCAGCAGCACCAGAGGGGCCGAGTATGTCTACACCTTC. This sequence encodes CASSTRGAEYVYTF.

CDR3 DNA: TGCGCCAGCAGCCCCTATGGGGGAGCAACTAATGAAAAACTGTTTTTT. Translating gives CASSPYGGATNEKLFF. This chain links TRBV4-1 with TRBJ1-4; D may be TRBD1 (5 bases). CDR1 is MGHRA, CDR2 YSYEKL, per germline. The V gene lost 4 bases and the J gene lost 0 bases, with 12 bases spanning the gap. This CDR3 is 16 amino acids long.

This clone was seen a handful of times. The chain couples TRBV7-8 to TRBJ1-2; TRBD1 matches 9 bases. CDR3 size: 15 residues. The germline V gene has CDR1 SGHVS and CDR2 FQNEAQ. V shed 3 bases, J shed 2 bases, and the junction held 4 bases outside the gene matches. The CDR3 reads CASSFSGQGNYGYTF. The CDR3 DNA is TGTGCCAGCAGCTTTTCCGGACAGGGGAACTATGGCTACACCTTC.

This chain connects TRBV15 to TRBJ2-2; D may be TRBD2 (6 bases). The CDR3 contains 17 residues. Germline lookup yields CDR1 LNHNV and CDR2 YYDKDF (reference sequence). The V gene lost 2 bases and the J gene lost 5 bases, with 18 bases spanning the gap. In DNA form, the CDR3 reads TGTGCCACCAGCAGACCAGCCGAAGACAGCGGGACCGGGGAGCTGTTTTTT. It codes for CATSRPAEDSGTGELFF.

This clone appeared a single time. The gene calls are TRBV10-3 and TRBJ1-5, with 8 bases that match TRBD1. Germline V gene data show CDR1 as ENHRY and CDR2 as SYGVKD. The J segment lost 4 bases and the V segment lost 8 bases, leaving 7 bases of the junction unmatched. CDR3 length: 14 amino acids. CDR3 in DNA: TGTGCCATCCAAGGACAGGGAGGAAATCAGCCCCAGCATTTT. Amino acids: CAIQGQGGNQPQHF.

This clone was seen once. This rearrangement joins TRBV6-5 to TRBJ1-2, with D possibly being TRBD1 (6 bases). Trimming stripped 6 bases from V and 2 bases from J, with 13 bases between. CDR1 is MNHEY and CDR2 is SVGAGI in the germline V gene. This CDR3 has 14 amino acids. The CDR3 loop reads CASRSPTGNYGYTF. The CDR3 DNA follows: TGTGCCAGCAGGTCACCAACAGGGAACTATGGCTACACCTTC.

This rearrangement joins TRBV15 to TRBJ1-2; 8 nucleotides agree with TRBD1. From germline, CDR1 is LNHNV and CDR2 YYDKDF (reference sequence). After removal of 3 bases from V and 6 bases from J, the junction contained 9 bases not matched to a gene. This CDR3 spans 15 amino acids. CDR3 loop: CATSRYRGLRDGYTF. CDR3 in DNA: TGTGCCACCAGCAGGTACAGGGGGTTAAGGGATGGCTACACCTTC.

This clone came up a few times. The V call is TRBV10-3, the J call TRBJ2-7; D is possibly TRBD1 (5 bases). The CDR3 loop spans 13 amino acids. Between the trimmed V and J ends, which lost 10 bases and 5 bases, there was a span of 18 bases. Germline CDR1 reads ENHRY; CDR2 reads SYGVKD. The CDR3: CASRAGFKDEQYF. CDR3 bases: TGTGCCAGCCGGGCAGGGTTTAAGGACGAGCAGTACTTC.

CDR3 sequence reads: CASSSRGSSYEQYF. CDR3 nucleotides: TGTGCCAGCAGCTCACGGGGGAGTTCCTACGAGCAGTACTTC. The chain recombines TRBV7-2 with TRBJ2-7; maybe TRBD2 (6 bases). The germline CDR1 and CDR2 sequences are SGHTA and FQGNSA. V was shortened by 4 bases and J by 1 base, with 11 bases between the two germline ends. CDR3 length equals 14 residues.

This clone was recorded only once. The chain is built from TRBV5-1 and TRBJ2-3, with D unresolved. CDR1 is SGHRS, CDR2 YFSETQ, per germline. CDR3 size: 16 residues. Trimming pared 0 bases from V and 2 bases from J, leaving 13 bases between. CDR3 region: CASSLEVSRVTDTQYF. In nucleotides, the CDR3 is TGCGCCAGCAGCTTGGAGGTTTCGCGAGTCACAGATACGCAGTATTTT.

This chain uses TRBV4-1 with TRBJ2-2, with TRBD2 matching 8 bases. Per the germline V gene, CDR1 is MGHRA and CDR2 is YSYEKL. J gave up 3 bases and V 0 bases, and 6 bases lay outside the gene matches. The CDR3 sequence is 17 residues long. CDR3 DNA sequence: TGCGCCAGCAGCCAAGACTACGGGGGGGCCGACACCGGGGAGCTGTTTTTT. Its protein is CASSQDYGGADTGELFF.

This clone has ten or more counts. V is TRBV5-5 and J is TRBJ1-1; the D is unclear. Trimming stripped 9 bases from V and 0 bases from J, with 18 bases between. This CDR3 spans 15 amino acids. Per the germline V gene, CDR1 is SGHKS and CDR2 is YYEKEE (reference sequence). The CDR3 nucleotides read TGTGCCACCATGAGGGCCGGAGAAATGAACACTGAAGCTTTCTTT. The encoded protein is CATMRAGEMNTEAFF.

The J gene is TRBJ1-2, the V gene TRBV30; unclear D gene. The germline V gene has CDR1 GTSNPN and CDR2 SVGIG (reference sequence). The CDR3 runs 14 residues. Trimming took 5 bases from V and 2 from J, leaving 15 bases between them. The CDR3 bases are TGTGCCTGGCGACGACCCCTGGGAAACTATGGCTACACCTTC. It yields the protein CAWRRPLGNYGYTF.

This chain connects TRBV9 to TRBJ2-7; D is uncertain. Between the trimmed V and J ends, which lost 2 bases and 4 bases, there was a span of 13 bases. Per the germline V gene, CDR1 is SGDLS and CDR2 is YYNGEE. The CDR3 has 14 amino acids. CDR3 residues: CASSVLDNRYEQYF. For the CDR3, the DNA is TGTGCCAGCAGCGTTCTCGACAACCGGTACGAGCAGTACTTC.

Regarding this clone: Germline and junction disagree at one end, which may indicate a read error. The V gene is TRBV10-1, the J gene TRBJ2-7; D is unclear. Germline assignment: CDR1 WNHNN and CDR2 SYGVQD (reference sequence). The CDR3 runs 11 residues. The CDR3 nucleotides read TGCGCCAGCAGCGAGTCCGGAAAGCAGTACTTC. Translated, it gives CASSESGKQYF.

The CDR3 bases are TGTGCCAGCTCACCAGGGCAAGGGTATGGCTACACCTTC. Its protein product is CASSPGQGYGYTF. The chain has TRBV18 and TRBJ1-2; no clear D gene. This CDR3 has 13 amino acids. Germline V gene lookup returns CDR1 KGHSH and CDR2 LQKENI. V was clipped by 2 bases and J by 5 bases, with 9 bases between them.

V gene TRBV5-1 combines with J gene TRBJ2-1, with 8 bases fitting TRBD1. Germline CDR1 SGHRS, CDR2 YFSETQ. This CDR3 is built from 15 residues. Losses at the gene ends were 4 bases for V and 7 bases for J; bases not matched to a gene: 10. Here the CDR3 DNA reads TGCGCCAGCAGCCCTAGGACAGGGAGTACAAATGAGCAGTTCTTC. Its translation is CASSPRTGSTNEQFF.

The gene calls are TRBV4-3 and TRBJ1-4; maybe TRBD1 (6 bases). The CDR3 has 18 amino acids. V was trimmed by 0 bases and J by 4 bases, leaving 18 bases between them. The germline CDR1 and CDR2 sequences are LGHNA and YSLEER. CDR3 amino acids: CASSQDGTQGWGNEKLFF. For the CDR3, the DNA is TGCGCCAGCAGCCAAGATGGCACACAGGGTTGGGGTAATGAAAAACTGTTTTTT.

The V and J genes are TRBV5-4 and TRBJ2-3; D remains unclear. With 0 bases removed from V and 4 bases from J, the gap between germline ends came to 6 bases. CDR1 is SGHNT and CDR2 is YYREEE in the germline V gene (reference sequence). The CDR3 loop spans 13 amino acids. This CDR3 is CASSLDSPDTQYF. In DNA, the CDR3 is TGTGCCAGCAGCTTGGACAGTCCAGATACGCAGTATTTT.

The chain links TRBV4-1 to TRBJ1-5, with D possibly matching TRBD1 (5 bases). The V gene's germline CDR1 is MGHRA and CDR2 YSYEKL. The length of the CDR3 is 18 residues. Deletions cut 0 bases from V and 0 bases from J, with 15 bases between. CDR3 residues: CASSQDSPRQYSNQPQHF. The DNA of the CDR3 is TGCGCCAGCAGCCAAGATAGCCCTCGACAGTATAGCAATCAGCCCCAGCATTTT.

This clone was counted a single time. The chain combines TRBV5-6 with TRBJ2-1; TRBD1 matches 7 bases. V shed 4 bases, J shed 15 bases, and the junction held 22 bases outside the gene matches. The CDR3 length is 16 residues. Germline loops: CDR1 SGHDT, CDR2 YYEEEE. The CDR3 reads CASSPTGARVLSDAFF. The CDR3 DNA reads as TGTGCCAGCAGCCCCACAGGGGCGCGGGTTTTGAGTGATGCGTTCTTC.

This clone was counted a few times. The rearrangement links TRBV10-3 to TRBJ1-1, with D perhaps matching TRBD1 (6 bases). Trimming took off 0 bases at V and 1 base at J, with 6 bases between the two ends. The CDR3 is 14 residues long. Looked up from germline, CDR1 is ENHRY and CDR2 is SYGVKD. The CDR3 DNA reads as TGTGCCATCAGTGAGTCACAGGGGAACACTGAAGCTTTCTTT. This codes for CAISESQGNTEAFF.

The chain joins TRBV19 to TRBJ2-7, with D possibly matching TRBD1 (5 bases). Trimming took off 7 bases at V and 5 bases at J, with 18 bases between the two ends. The CDR3 is 14 residues long. Germline V gene data show CDR1 as LNHDA and CDR2 as SQIVND (reference sequence). CDR3 bases: TGTGCCAGTACCTCCCGGCAGGGCAACCACGAGCAGTACTTC. It codes for CASTSRQGNHEQYF. The whole variable domain, filled in from reference TRBV19 and TRBJ2-7, reads DGGITQSPKYLFRKEGQNVTLSCEQNLNHDAMYWYRQDPGQGLRLIYYSQIVNDFQKGDIAEGYSVSREKKESFPLTVTSAQKNPTAFYLCASTSRQGNHEQYFGPGTRLTVT.

This clone was detected once. The V gene is TRBV7-9, the J gene TRBJ1-2; TRBD1 matches at 8 bases. This CDR3 comprises 12 residues. The V and J ends lost 4 bases and 8 bases, in that order; junction bases with no gene match: 3. The germline V gene has CDR1 SEHNR and CDR2 FQNEAQ (reference sequence). This CDR3 is CASSWTGKGYTF. Here the CDR3 DNA reads TGTGCCAGCAGCTGGACAGGGAAAGGCTACACCTTC.

The J gene is TRBJ2-7, the V gene TRBV6-5; a possible D gene is TRBD1 (6 bases). This CDR3 has 12 residues. Germline V gives CDR1 MNHEY, CDR2 SVGAGI. V was cut by 6 bases and J by 3 bases, with 9 bases left in between. CDR3 nucleotide sequence: TGTGCCAGCAGCGCGGACAGCTACGAGCAGTACTTC. Protein: CASSADSYEQYF.

The V and J genes are TRBV7-8 and TRBJ1-3, with D hard to call. Trimming took 2 bases from V and 8 from J, leaving 10 bases between them. CDR3 size: 13 residues. CDR1 and CDR2 (germline): SGHVS, FQNEAQ. CDR3 in amino acids: CASSLRERDTIYF. The CDR3 DNA is TGTGCCAGCAGCTTACGAGAGAGAGACACCATATATTTT.